This T cell receptor (beta chain) was obtained from a study of T cells after yellow fever vaccination. Broader study findings: Post-booster reappearance was seen for most primary-vaccination clones (around 96% CD4, around 90% CD8).

This CDR3 contains 16 residues. Per germline, CDR1 KGHSH and CDR2 LQKENI. The V gene lost 6 bases and the J gene lost 6 bases, with 20 bases spanning the gap. MiXCR, run by TCRdb on the 5' RACE reads, gives a single entry per CDR3 protein. The table has 510,000 or so distinct CDR3 sequences, roughly a fifth seen once. In this sample, this clonotype turned up a few times. Its antigen is currently unknown. This TCR derives from a man aged 25-45 years who received the YFV17D yellow fever vaccine. The chain couples TRBV18 to TRBJ2-2, with D tentatively TRBD1 (5 bases). The specimen comprised PBMCs, sampled 15 days after the yellow fever booster vaccination. In nucleotides, the CDR3 is TGTGCCAGCTCCCGAGACAGTTCCAGGTCCTCCGGGGAGCTGTTTTTT. It encodes CASSRDSSRSSGELFF.